This TCR beta chain was sequenced for a study of cytomegalovirus exposure and HLA in healthy donors. Looking at the study overall: Unique TCRs from HLA-typed donors, 75 million to 100 million of them, were held in an early data release. Points from the study as a whole: A later analysis linked some 18,000 TCR beta sequences to HLA alleles at 0.05 false discovery rate.

Despite likely unrecorded immune exposures, the donors were nominally healthy at the time of sampling. The PCR was carried out with 60 Vbeta primers and 13 Jbeta primers. Authors' processing steps: As a later analysis found, there were 78 million or so unique TCR beta chains, of which roughly 11 million were shared. TCRdb's table, derived via immunoSEQ multiplex PCR, lists solely in-frame clones and lacks some. V and J calls and clone size are given by that table; D and trimming were obtained from the DNA. The table has approximately 180,000 clones, roughly an eighth seen once. This clone was seen only a few times. Its antigen is undetermined. Sequencing was done on a sample of PBMCs. The sequence derives from a man aged 50-60 years in good health and CMV-seropositive.

The CDR3 region is CASSLGRGKEMIGYGYTF. The CDR3 DNA is TGCGCCAGCAGCTTGGGCAGGGGCAAGGAGATGATTGGGTATGGCTACACCTTC. The chain has TRBV5-1 and TRBJ1-2; tentative D call: TRBD1 (6 bases). Germline V lookup: CDR1 SGHRS, CDR2 YFSETQ. V was trimmed by 0 bases and J by 5 bases, leaving 23 bases between them. The CDR3 consists of 18 residues.